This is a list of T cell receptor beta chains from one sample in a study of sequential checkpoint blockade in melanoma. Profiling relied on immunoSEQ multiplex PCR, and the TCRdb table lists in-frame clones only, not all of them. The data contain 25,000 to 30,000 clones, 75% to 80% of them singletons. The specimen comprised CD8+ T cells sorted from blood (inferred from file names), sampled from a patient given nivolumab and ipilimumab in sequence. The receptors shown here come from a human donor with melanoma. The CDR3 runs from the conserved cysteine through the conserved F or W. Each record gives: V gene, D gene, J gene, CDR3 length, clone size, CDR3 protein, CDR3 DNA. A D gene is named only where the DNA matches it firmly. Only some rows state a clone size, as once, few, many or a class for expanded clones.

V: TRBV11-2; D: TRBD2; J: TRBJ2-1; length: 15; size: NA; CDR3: CASSFPGLADNEQFF; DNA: TGTGCCAGCAGCTTTCCGGGACTAGCGGACAATGAGCAGTTCTTC
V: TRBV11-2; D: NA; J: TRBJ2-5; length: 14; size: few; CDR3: CASSSWADQETQYF; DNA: TGTGCCAGCAGCTCCTGGGCAGACCAAGAGACCCAGTACTTC
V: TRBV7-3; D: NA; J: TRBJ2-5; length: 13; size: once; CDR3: CASSSGQQETQYF; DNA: TGTGCCAGCAGCTCGGGACAACAAGAGACCCAGTACTTC
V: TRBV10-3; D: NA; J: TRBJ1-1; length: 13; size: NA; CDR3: CAISESRGSEAFF; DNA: TGTGCCATCAGTGAGTCCAGGGGATCTGAAGCTTTCTTT
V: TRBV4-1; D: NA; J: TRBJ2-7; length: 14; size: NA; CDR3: CASRLSTGSNEQYF; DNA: TGCGCCAGCAGACTCTCAACAGGGAGTAACGAGCAGTACTTC
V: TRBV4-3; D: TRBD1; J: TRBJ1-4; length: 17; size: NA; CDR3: CASSQDGRGQAGEKLFF; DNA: TGCGCCAGCAGCCAAGATGGGCGGGGACAGGCGGGGGAAAAACTGTTTTTT
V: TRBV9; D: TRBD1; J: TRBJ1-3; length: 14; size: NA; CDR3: CASNVADREYTIYF; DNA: TGTGCCAGCAACGTAGCAGACAGGGAATACACCATATATTTT
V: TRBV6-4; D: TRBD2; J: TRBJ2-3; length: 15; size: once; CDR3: CASSDSSGGADTQYF; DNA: TGTGCCAGCAGTGACTCTAGCGGGGGGGCCGATACGCAGTATTTT
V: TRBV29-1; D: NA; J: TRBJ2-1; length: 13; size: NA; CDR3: CSVGDGGYNEQFF; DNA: TGCAGCGTTGGGGACGGGGGCTACAATGAGCAGTTCTTC
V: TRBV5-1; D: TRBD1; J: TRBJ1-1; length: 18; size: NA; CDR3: CASIGGWTGGNGVTEAFF; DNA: TGCGCCAGCATTGGGGGGTGGACAGGGGGCAATGGGGTTACTGAAGCTTTCTTT
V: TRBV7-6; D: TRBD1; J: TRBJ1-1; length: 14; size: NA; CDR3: CASRSGQAYTEAFF; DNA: TGTGCCAGCAGATCCGGACAGGCGTACACTGAAGCTTTCTTT
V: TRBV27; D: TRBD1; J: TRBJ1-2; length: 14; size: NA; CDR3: CASSIRTGNYGYTF; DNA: TGTGCCAGCAGCATACGGACAGGGAACTATGGCTACACCTTC
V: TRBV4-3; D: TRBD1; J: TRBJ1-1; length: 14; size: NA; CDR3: CASSLGQGDAEAFF; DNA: TGCGCCAGCAGCCTAGGACAGGGTGACGCTGAAGCTTTCTTT
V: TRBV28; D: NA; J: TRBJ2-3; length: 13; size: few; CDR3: CASSLPRGSTQYF; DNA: TGTGCCAGCAGTTTACCTCGGGGAAGTACGCAGTATTTT
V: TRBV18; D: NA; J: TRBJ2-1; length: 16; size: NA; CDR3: CASSPPVQGRHNEQFF; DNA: TGTGCCAGCTCGCCACCGGTTCAGGGGCGTCACAATGAGCAGTTCTTC
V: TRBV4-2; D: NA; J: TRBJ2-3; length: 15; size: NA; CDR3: CASSQERRATDTQYF; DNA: TGTGCCAGCAGCCAAGAGCGGAGGGCCACAGATACGCAGTATTTT